This TCR beta chain was sequenced for a study of shared clonotypes between healthy human individuals. The CDR3 spans 12 residues. V lost 2 bases and J 6 bases, leaving 4 bases between the germline ends. A 200 ng quantity of DNA, around 30,000 T cell genomes, went into the sorted-subset replicate PCRs. In the study's own analysis: For the immunoSEQ data, sequences were junction-only without quality scores, so filtering differed. TCRdb's table, derived via immunoSEQ multiplex PCR, lists solely in-frame clones and lacks some. V and J calls and clone size are as listed in that table; D and trimming were resolved from the DNA. Found here are around 2.5 million clones, over 85% of them singletons; the top ten hold approximately 0.35%. About this clone: The target antigen is unknown.

Study-wide results and caveats: Donors were few, which limited the genetic and exposure-history diversity represented.

Into CD45RA+ naive and CD45RA-negative memory subsets, the CD4+ cells were split. The sequenced material came from naive CD4+ T cells from PBMCs. As to subset: CD45RA+ positively selected. The sequence came from a man in his late teens or twenties in good health. Some clones in this sample may be carry-over from other donors' samples. This chain uses TRBV23-1 with TRBJ2-2; D is ambiguous. TRBV23-1 is reported as an ORF; its role is uncertain. The CDR3 nucleotides are TGCGCCAGCAGTCAAGGAGCCGGGGAGCTGTTTTTT. Amino acid sequence: CASSQGAGELFF.